Below, one T cell receptor beta chain is given with its context. The data stem from a study of blood T cell repertoires in COVID-19. Trimming removed 5 bases from V and 8 bases from J; junction bases left unmatched: 12. Germline loops: CDR1 SGHRS, CDR2 YFSETQ. The CDR3 sequence is 16 residues long. The protocol was immunoSEQ multiplex PCR, while the TCRdb copy is restricted to in-frame clones and leaves out a portion. The sample contains 250,000 to 300,000 clones, 80% to 90% of which appear only once. The chain recombines TRBV5-1 with TRBJ2-1; 11 nucleotides match TRBD1. The clonotype comes from an older woman with acute or convalescent COVID-19. The sequenced sample consisted of peripheral blood. In DNA, the CDR3 is TGCGCCAGCAGTTTATCATGGACAGGGGGCATGGATGAGCAGTTCTTC. Translating gives CASSLSWTGGMDEQFF.